This T cell receptor (beta chain) was sequenced in a study of tumor-infiltrating lymphocytes in primary liver carcinoma. Study-wide points: Blood had a significantly lower top-250-clone fraction than tumors did (p = 0.039).

This CDR3 has 16 residues. CDR1 SGHVS and CDR2 FQNEAQ come from the germline V gene. Between roughly 17 and 33 mg of unsorted bulk tissue served as the source from which RNA and DNA were co-extracted. Surgery removed the patients' primary liver carcinoma. With around 450 ng total RNA as template and a constant-region primer, TCR beta cDNA was made. Construction of TCR beta libraries relied on three successive nested multiplex PCR rounds employing slightly modified ARM-PCR. Use of TRBV1-TRBV30 forward primers with a C-beta reverse primer characterized the first two PCR rounds, which lasted about 9 cycles each. MiXCR, applied by TCRdb to the multiplex PCR reads, yields one record per CDR3 protein. The data hold 100,000 to 150,000 distinct CDR3 sequences, with 64% observed a single time. For this clonotype: Its antigen remains unknown. A clone one base away is much larger, so this may be a read error.

The genes are TRBV7-8 and TRBJ1-4; D might be TRBD1 (5 bases). Sequenced material: liver tumor tissue from sampling region 3. Described subset: tumor region T3, left-lateral pole. The sequence was obtained from a woman aged 55-69 years with primary liver carcinoma and hepatitis B virus infection. CDR3 sequence (DNA): TGTGCCGGCAGCCCCGCGCAGGGAAGGGCTAATGAAAAACTGTTTTTT. It is translated as CAGSPAQGRANEKLFF.